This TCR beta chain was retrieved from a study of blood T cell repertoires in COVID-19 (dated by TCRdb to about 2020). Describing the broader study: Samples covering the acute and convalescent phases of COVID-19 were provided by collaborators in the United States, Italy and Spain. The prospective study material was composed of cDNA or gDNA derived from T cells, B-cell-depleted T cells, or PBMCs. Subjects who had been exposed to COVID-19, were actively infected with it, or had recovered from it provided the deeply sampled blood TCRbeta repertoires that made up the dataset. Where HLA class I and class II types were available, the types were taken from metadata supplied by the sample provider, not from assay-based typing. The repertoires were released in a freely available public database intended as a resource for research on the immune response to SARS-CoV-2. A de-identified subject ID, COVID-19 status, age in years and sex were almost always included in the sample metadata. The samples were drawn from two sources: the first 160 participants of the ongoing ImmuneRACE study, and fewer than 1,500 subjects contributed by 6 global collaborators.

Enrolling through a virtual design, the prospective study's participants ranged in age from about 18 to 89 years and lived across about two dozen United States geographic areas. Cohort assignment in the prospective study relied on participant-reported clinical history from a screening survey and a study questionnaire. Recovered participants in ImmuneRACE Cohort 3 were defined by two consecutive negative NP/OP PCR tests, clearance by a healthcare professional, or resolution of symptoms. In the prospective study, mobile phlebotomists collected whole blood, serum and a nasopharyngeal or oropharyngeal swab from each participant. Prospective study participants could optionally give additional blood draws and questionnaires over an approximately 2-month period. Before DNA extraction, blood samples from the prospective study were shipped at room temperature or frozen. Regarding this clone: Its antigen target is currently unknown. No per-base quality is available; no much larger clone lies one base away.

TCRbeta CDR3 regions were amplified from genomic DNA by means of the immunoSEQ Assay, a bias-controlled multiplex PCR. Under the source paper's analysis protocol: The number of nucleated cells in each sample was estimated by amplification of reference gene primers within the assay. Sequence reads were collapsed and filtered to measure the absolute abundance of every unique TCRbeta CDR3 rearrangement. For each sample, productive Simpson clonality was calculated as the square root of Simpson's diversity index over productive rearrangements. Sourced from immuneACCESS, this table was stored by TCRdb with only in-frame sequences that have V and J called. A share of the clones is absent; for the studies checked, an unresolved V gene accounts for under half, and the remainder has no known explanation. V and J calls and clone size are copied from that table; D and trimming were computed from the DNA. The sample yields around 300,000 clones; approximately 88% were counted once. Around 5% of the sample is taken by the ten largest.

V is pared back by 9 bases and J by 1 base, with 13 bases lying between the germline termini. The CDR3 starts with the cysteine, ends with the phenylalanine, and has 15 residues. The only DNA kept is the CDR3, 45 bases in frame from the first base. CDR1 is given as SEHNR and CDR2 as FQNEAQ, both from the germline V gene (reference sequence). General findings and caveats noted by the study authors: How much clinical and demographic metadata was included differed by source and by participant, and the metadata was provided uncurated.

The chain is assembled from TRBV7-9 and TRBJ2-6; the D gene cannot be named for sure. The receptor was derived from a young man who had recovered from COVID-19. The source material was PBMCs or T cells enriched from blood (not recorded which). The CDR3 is CASSITVSGANVLTF. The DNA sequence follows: TGTGCCAGTTCCATCACAGTATCTGGGGCCAACGTCCTGACTTTC.